The 26 T cell receptor beta chains below all came from one sample that was sequenced in a study of beta chain features in type 1 diabetes. Isolated RNA was reverse transcribed in full, so expressed TCRB transcripts were sequenced. The method was immunoSEQ multiplex PCR; TCRdb's version includes in-frame clones alone and lacks a portion of them. The sample has about 180,000 clones, 10% to 15% seen once. Input material: central memory CD4+ T cells from blood. Receptors originate from a woman in her late teens or twenties in good health.

V usage is TRBV27 and J usage is TRBJ1-1; D is unclear. Germline CDR1 reads MNHEY; CDR2 reads SMNVEV (reference sequence). V was cut by 4 bases and J by 2 bases, with 11 bases left in between. The CDR3 sequence is 14 residues long. The CDR3 region is CASSSGLINTEAFF. CDR3 in DNA: TGTGCCAGCAGTTCCGGACTGATAAACACTGAAGCTTTCTTT.

This clone was seen a handful of times. The V call is TRBV2, the J call TRBJ2-3; D is possibly TRBD2 (5 bases). Germline CDR1 reads SNHLY; CDR2 reads FYNNEI. The ends were cut back, 5 bases at V and 2 bases at J, with 11 bases in the middle. The CDR3 extends over 14 amino acids. CDR3 nucleotides: TGTGCCAGCAGTCCCGGACTTTCCACAGATACGCAGTATTTT. Translated: CASSPGLSTDTQYF.

The chain employs TRBV9 and TRBJ1-2; the D is unclear. The V gene lost 0 bases and the J gene lost 6 bases, with 6 bases spanning the gap. The CDR3 totals 12 residues. The V gene's germline CDR1 is SGDLS and CDR2 YYNGEE. CDR3 sequence reads: CASSVDGHGYTF. The CDR3 nucleotides are TGTGCCAGCAGCGTAGATGGCCATGGCTACACCTTC.

The chain couples TRBV7-9 to TRBJ2-1; D is uncertain. The CDR3 sequence is 15 residues long. Germline V CDR1 and CDR2: SEHNR, FQNEAQ (reference sequence). V lost 0 bases, J lost 4 bases, and 10 bases lay in between. This CDR3 reads CASSLASIGYNEQFF. The CDR3 bases are TGTGCCAGCAGCTTAGCGTCGATCGGGTACAATGAGCAGTTCTTC.

The chain is built from TRBV28 and TRBJ2-1, with 9 bases aligning to TRBD2. The V and J ends lost 5 bases and 1 base, in that order; junction bases with no gene match: 3. CDR1 MDHEN and CDR2 SYDVKM come from the germline V gene. This CDR3 is built from 15 residues. This CDR3 reads CASSPAGGSYNEQFF. The CDR3 nucleotides are TGTGCCAGCAGTCCAGCGGGAGGATCCTACAATGAGCAGTTCTTC.

This clone was observed many times. CDR3: CASSYRQGFDEQYF. The CDR3 DNA is TGTGCCAGCAGTTATCGGCAGGGGTTCGACGAGCAGTACTTC. This chain links TRBV6-5 with TRBJ2-7; tentative D call: TRBD1 (6 bases). Per germline, CDR1 MNHEY and CDR2 SVGAGI. The CDR3 is made up of 14 amino acids. Trimming took off 3 bases at V and 5 bases at J, with 14 bases between the two ends.

The sample holds a few counts of this clone. The rearrangement links TRBV5-1 to TRBJ2-1; 7 bases line up with TRBD1. Germline V gene lookup returns CDR1 SGHRS and CDR2 YFSETQ. The CDR3 runs to 16 residues. J was trimmed by 7 bases and V by 1 base; bases with no gene match: 11. The CDR3 region has the DNA TGCGCCAGCAGCTTGAGAATAGGGGGCTCTGTGAATGAGCAGTTCTTC. This sequence encodes CASSLRIGGSVNEQFF.

This clone was seen more than once but under ten times. The chain recombines TRBV7-2 with TRBJ2-3; TRBD2 matches at 8 bases. The ends lost 3 bases at V and 3 bases at J; junction bases unmatched: 11. Germline CDR1 reads SGHTA; CDR2 reads FQGNSA. The CDR3 is made up of 17 amino acids. CDR3 sequence reads: CASSLGALAGGTDTQYF. CDR3 nucleotides: TGTGCCAGCAGCTTGGGAGCGCTAGCGGGCGGAACAGATACGCAGTATTTT.

The CDR3: CASRFEGADTQYF. CDR3 DNA: TGTGCCAGCAGATTTGAAGGGGCAGATACGCAGTATTTT. The chain is built from TRBV5-8 and TRBJ2-3, with D maybe TRBD1 (5 bases). Trimming stripped 5 bases from V and 4 bases from J, with 11 bases between. Germline CDR1 is SGHTS and CDR2 is YDEGEE. The CDR3 totals 13 residues.

This clone showed up just a few times. This chain uses TRBV6-1 with TRBJ1-3, with D perhaps matching TRBD1 (5 bases). This CDR3 is built from 15 residues. Germline CDR1 MNHNS, CDR2 SASEGT. The V end lost 2 bases, the J end lost 3 bases, and 11 bases lay between the germline ends. This chain's CDR3 is CASSEMWGGGNTIYF. As DNA, the CDR3 is TGTGCCAGCAGTGAAATGTGGGGCGGTGGAAACACCATATATTTT.

The CDR3 DNA reads as TGTGCCAGCAGTATAGGGGGACAGGGTTATCGGCAGTTCTTC. Translation: CASSIGGQGYRQFF. This rearrangement joins TRBV28 to TRBJ2-1; 9 bases line up with TRBD1. CDR1 and CDR2 (germline): MDHEN, SYDVKM. V lost 5 bases and J lost 12; bases outside the gene matches: 11. The length of the CDR3 is 14 residues.

This sequence joins TRBV7-2 and TRBJ2-7; the match to TRBD2 covers 7 bases. The CDR3 has 18 amino acids. The germline gives CDR1 SGHTA, CDR2 FQGNSA. Trimming at V came to 3 bases and at J to 1 base, leaving 15 bases not matched to a gene. CDR3 DNA: TGTGCCAGCAGCTTCTGGACTAGTCCGGGGAGTAGGTCCTACGAGCAGTACTTC. It specifies CASSFWTSPGSRSYEQYF.

In this sample, this clone turned up many times. V is TRBV2 and J is TRBJ2-6, with D possibly being TRBD2 (7 bases). V lost 5 bases and J 0 bases, leaving 14 bases between the germline ends. From germline, CDR1 is SNHLY and CDR2 FYNNEI. The CDR3 runs to 17 residues. The CDR3, as DNA: TGTGCCAGCAGTAGCGGGACAATAATCTCTGGGGCCAACGTCCTGACTTTC. It encodes CASSSGTIISGANVLTF.

This clone was seen a few times. This sequence joins TRBV5-1 and TRBJ1-1; the D gene is possibly TRBD1 (5 bases). The CDR3 sequence is 14 residues long. V lost 3 bases and J lost 1, with 10 bases in between. CDR1 and CDR2 (germline): SGHRS, YFSETQ. The CDR3 bases are TGCGCCAGCAGCTCTCAGGGTTCGAACACTGAAGCTTTCTTT. This encodes CASSSQGSNTEAFF.

This clone has only a few counts. The chain carries TRBV11-2 and TRBJ1-3; 7 bases align to TRBD1. Trimming at V came to 5 bases and at J to 5 bases, leaving 6 bases not matched to a gene. This CDR3 contains 14 residues. CDR1 is SGHAT, CDR2 FQNNGV, per germline. The CDR3 loop reads CASSQRQGRNTIYF. CDR3 nucleotide sequence: TGTGCCAGCAGCCAGCGACAGGGCAGAAACACCATATATTTT.

This clone appeared a few times. V is TRBV28 and J is TRBJ2-3; 11 bases map to TRBD2. Germline V gives CDR1 MDHEN, CDR2 SYDVKM. Unmatched junction bases numbered 7, after V lost 6 bases and J lost 2 bases. This CDR3 contains 16 residues. CDR3 DNA: TGTGCCAGCAGAGTAGCGGGAGGGCTACCCACAGATACGCAGTATTTT. Its protein product is CASRVAGGLPTDTQYF.

The rearrangement links TRBV4-3 to TRBJ2-7; 7 bases fit TRBD1. The germline gives CDR1 LGHNA, CDR2 YSLEER. Trimming took 5 bases from V and 1 from J; bases not matched to a gene: 14. The CDR3 is made up of 17 amino acids. CDR3 bases: TGCGCCAGCAGCTGCGCCCCGGGACAGCCCCTTTCCTACGAGCAGTACTTC. Protein: CASSCAPGQPLSYEQYF.

The CDR3 reads CASSLRETGKAFF. The CDR3, as DNA: TGTGCCAGCAGCCTCCGAGAGACAGGAAAAGCTTTCTTT. The chain carries TRBV14 and TRBJ1-1, with D possibly matching TRBD1 (6 bases). The CDR3 contains 13 residues. CDR1 is SGHDN and CDR2 is FVKESK in the germline V gene. Trimming cost V 4 bases and J 9 bases, with 15 bases left between them.

The chain has TRBV11-2 and TRBJ2-3; 7 nucleotides align to TRBD2. This CDR3 is 12 amino acids long. Unmatched junction bases numbered 2, after V lost 11 bases and J lost 0 bases. The germline V gene encodes CDR1 SGHAT and CDR2 FQNNGV. Written as DNA, the CDR3 is TGTGCCTGGGGAGGGAGCACAGATACGCAGTATTTT. It yields the protein CAWGGSTDTQYF.

This clone has a handful of counts. The chain uses TRBV4-1 and TRBJ1-1; no firm D call. The CDR3 totals 14 residues. Per the germline V gene, CDR1 is MGHRA and CDR2 is YSYEKL. Trimming took 4 bases from V and 1 from J, leaving 10 bases between them. The CDR3 sequence: CASSRGFQNTEAFF. DNA for the CDR3: TGCGCCAGCAGCCGCGGTTTTCAGAACACTGAAGCTTTCTTT.

This clone has just a few counts. The chain recombines TRBV7-3 with TRBJ2-5, with 9 bases identical to TRBD2. In germline, CDR1 is SGHTA, CDR2 FQGTGA. V dropped 4 bases and J dropped 7; count of bases not matched to a gene: 7. The CDR3 is 14 residues long. The CDR3 bases are TGTGCCAGCAGCTCAGTAGCGGGAGCGGGGACCCAGTACTTC. It translates to CASSSVAGAGTQYF. Using reference TRBV7-3 and TRBJ2-5 for the parts outside the CDR3, the full variable domain is GAGVSQTPSNKVTEKGKYVELRCDPISGHTALYWYRQSLGQGPEFLIYFQGTGAADDSGLPNDRFFAVRPEGSVSTLKIQRTERGDSAVYLCASSSVAGAGTQYFGPGTRLLVL.

The rearrangement uses TRBV23-1 and TRBJ2-4; a weak D match, TRBD1 (5 bases). TRBV23-1 is designated an ORF whose function remains uncertain. The CDR3 spans 15 residues. V dropped 8 bases and J dropped 0 bases, with 14 bases sitting between them. DNA for the CDR3: TGCGCCAGCGTCCCTCAGGGCAAAGCCAAAAACATTCAGTACTTC. Translated, it gives CASVPQGKAKNIQYF.

On this clone itself: The junction differs from germline at one of its ends, possibly a read error. The V gene is TRBV7-7, the J gene TRBJ2-2, with D maybe TRBD2 (7 bases). The CDR3 runs to 15 residues. Germline lookup yields CDR1 SSHAT and CDR2 FNYEAQ (reference sequence). The CDR3 is CASSQGREFTGELFF. The CDR3 region has the DNA TGTGCTAGCAGCCAGGGGAGGGAGTTTACCGGGGAGCTGTTTTTT.

A few counts support this clone. The rearrangement uses TRBV5-1 and TRBJ2-2; D is ambiguous. Trimming pared 2 bases from V and 2 bases from J, leaving 13 bases between. The germline V gene has CDR1 SGHRS and CDR2 YFSETQ. The CDR3 extends over 16 amino acids. The CDR3 sequence is CASSFRAAGNTGELFF. The CDR3 region has the DNA TGCGCCAGCAGCTTCCGAGCCGCCGGTAACACCGGGGAGCTGTTTTTT.

This clone was counted many times. The J gene is TRBJ1-2, the V gene TRBV11-2; TRBD1 aligns across 9 bases. V shed 5 bases, J shed 7 bases, and the junction held 8 bases outside the gene matches. The germline V gene encodes CDR1 SGHAT and CDR2 FQNNGV. CDR3 length: 14 amino acids. CDR3 coding DNA: TGTGCCAGCAGCATCACCGGGACAGGGATTGGCTACACCTTC. Protein product: CASSITGTGIGYTF.

The chain combines TRBV2 with TRBJ2-5; weak D call: TRBD1 (5 bases). CDR1 is SNHLY, CDR2 FYNNEI, per germline. CDR3 length: 13 residues. V was shortened by 4 bases and J by 2 bases, with 8 bases between the two germline ends. This chain's CDR3 is CASSAQGQETQYF. The DNA of the CDR3 is TGTGCCAGCAGTGCCCAGGGACAAGAGACCCAGTACTTC.